Below, 9 T cell receptor beta chains from the same sample are listed, as sequenced in a study of technical replicates of blood from a handful of donors. Sequencing used immunoSEQ multiplex PCR; TCRdb keeps in-frame clones, though not all of them. The table includes some 71,000 clones, about 97% detected once. The sequenced material came from T cells isolated from PBMCs. These receptors came from a human donor in good health.

This rearrangement joins TRBV5-1 to TRBJ2-3; TRBD2 agrees at 12 bases. With V trimmed by 5 bases and J by 2 bases, 9 bases remained unmatched. CDR1 and CDR2 (germline): SGHRS, YFSETQ. The CDR3 is 17 residues long. This CDR3 reads CASSYRLAGASTDTQYF. DNA for the CDR3: TGCGCCAGCAGTTACCGACTAGCGGGGGCCTCCACAGATACGCAGTATTTT.

The chain recombines TRBV20-1 with TRBJ2-1; the D is unclear. The CDR3 totals 11 residues. Germline V gene data show CDR1 as DFQATT and CDR2 as SNEGSKA (reference sequence). The V end lost 7 bases, the J end lost 5 bases, and 9 bases lay between the germline ends. The CDR3 spells CSGLRDNEQFF. DNA of the CDR3: TGCAGTGGTCTGCGAGACAATGAGCAGTTCTTC.

The rearrangement joins TRBV5-5 to TRBJ1-3; 11 nucleotides line up with TRBD1. V trimming: 7 bases; J trimming: 0 bases; junction bases outside the gene matches: 0. Germline CDR1 and CDR2: SGHKS and YYEKEE (reference sequence). The CDR3 runs 14 residues. The CDR3 spells CASGQGASGNTIYF. Written as DNA, the CDR3 is TGTGCCAGCGGACAGGGGGCCTCTGGAAACACCATATATTTT.

The chain has TRBV11-2 and TRBJ1-2; TRBD1 matches at 9 bases. The CDR3 is 15 residues long. With 0 bases clipped from V and 7 bases from J, the junction kept 6 bases outside the gene matches. Per germline, CDR1 SGHAT and CDR2 FQNNGV. CDR3 region: CASSLDGQGSRGYTF. In DNA form, the CDR3 reads TGTGCCAGCAGCTTAGACGGACAGGGGAGCCGTGGCTACACCTTC.

The rearrangement links TRBV13 to TRBJ2-1; 7 bases are a match to TRBD2. The J segment lost 6 bases and the V segment lost 5 bases, leaving 7 bases of the junction unmatched. Germline V CDR1 and CDR2: PRHDT, FYEKMQ (reference sequence). This CDR3 has 14 residues. The CDR3 sequence is CASSVQLARNEQFF. Here the CDR3 DNA reads TGTGCCAGCAGCGTCCAACTAGCGCGCAATGAGCAGTTCTTC.

The chain combines TRBV11-3 with TRBJ2-5; 14 positions match TRBD2. This CDR3 spans 17 amino acids. Germline trimming cut 5 bases from V and 5 bases from J; bases unmatched to any gene: 10. Germline CDR1 reads SGHNT; CDR2 reads YENEEA. The CDR3 region is CASSQGLAGARRETQYF. The CDR3 bases are TGTGCCAGCAGCCAGGGACTAGCGGGGGCGCGGAGGGAGACCCAGTACTTC.

This clone was counted once. The rearrangement joins TRBV28 to TRBJ1-2; 7 bases are a match to TRBD1. CDR3 length: 13 residues. Germline V lookup: CDR1 MDHEN, CDR2 SYDVKM. Unmatched junction bases numbered 5, after V lost 6 bases and J lost 4 bases. In nucleotides, the CDR3 is TGTGCCAGCAGCGACAGGGCCCCCTATGGCTACACCTTC. Translation gives CASSDRAPYGYTF.

V gene TRBV28 combines with J gene TRBJ1-1; TRBD1 aligns across 8 bases. This CDR3 is 15 amino acids long. V lost 2 bases, J lost 5 bases, and 7 bases stayed unmatched. Germline V lookup: CDR1 MDHEN, CDR2 SYDVKM. In nucleotides, the CDR3 is TGTGCCAGCAGTTTACTGCAGGGGGCTGGAACTGAAGCTTTCTTT. Translation: CASSLLQGAGTEAFF.

The CDR3 bases are TGTGCCAGCAAAACCGGGGTCGGCACTGAAGCTTTCTTT. This gives the protein CASKTGVGTEAFF. V gene TRBV27 combines with J gene TRBJ1-1; D is ambiguous. Germline V gene sequence: CDR1 MNHEY, CDR2 SMNVEV (reference sequence). This CDR3 region has 13 residues. V lost 7 bases, J lost 4 bases, and 13 bases lay in between.